This T cell receptor (beta chain) came from a study of CD8 T cells in ankylosing spondylitis. Study-wide points: What appeared characteristic of ankylosing spondylitis blood was a TCR beta motif of about eight highly homologous variants.

To note about this clonotype: Its antigen is still unknown.

CDR1 and CDR2 from the germline V gene are SGHRS and YFSETQ. The V and J ends lost 4 bases and 5 bases, in that order; junction bases with no gene match: 3. The CDR3 spans 14 residues. TCR beta libraries were made by quantitative 5'-RACE with molecular barcodes. MiXCR was run by TCRdb on the 5' RACE reads, yielding one entry per CDR3 protein. Here the sample spans a few hundred thousand distinct CDR3 sequences, about 22% being singletons. Sequenced material: blood, either unsorted or a sorted T cell fraction (not recorded which). This receptor was obtained from a male donor with ankylosing spondylitis. This chain connects TRBV5-1 to TRBJ1-5, with 10 nucleotides matching TRBD1. In DNA, the CDR3 is TGCGCCAGCAGCAACGGACAGGGGGATCAGCCCCAGCATTTT. It translates to CASSNGQGDQPQHF.